Detailed here is one T cell receptor (beta chain). J gave up 2 bases and V 5 bases, and 2 bases lay outside the gene matches. The CDR3 contains 14 residues. In germline, CDR1 is SNHLY, CDR2 FYNNEI. This sample is part of a study of blood T cell repertoires in COVID-19. Study overall: Sites in the United States, Italy and Spain provided acute and convalescent COVID-19 samples.

As processed by the authors: For nucleated cells, counts were estimated from reference gene primer amplification. Method: immunoSEQ multiplex PCR; TCRdb's copy keeps in-frame clones and lacks some. Clone size and V and J calls were adopted from that table, with D and trimming inferred from the DNA. The sample includes more than 300,000 clones, more than 70% of them seen just once. This TCR derives from a woman aged 25 to 45 with COVID-19, enrolled during active disease. Input material: peripheral blood. The V gene is TRBV2, the J gene TRBJ1-5; 8 bases are shared with TRBD1. The CDR3 DNA is TGTGCCAGCAGTCAGACAGGGGGCAATCAGCCCCAGCATTTT. Residues: CASSQTGGNQPQHF.